This TCR beta chain was captured by sequencing in a study of blood T cells in healthy people across ages. Across the study: Per two T cells, template switching captured roughly one barcoded beta molecule.

A second 7 to 11 cycle PCR used barcoded and J-beta primers. CDR3-containing paired-end reads numbering at least 2.5 million came from each sample. Each CDR3 protein is one row after TCRdb ran MiXCR on the 5' RACE reads. The sample lists 1,100,000 or so distinct CDR3 sequences; 40% to 55% were seen once. Study-wide results and limits: What prevented conclusive comparison of naive and antigen-experienced cells was that PBMCs were unsorted.

To note about this clonotype: Its antigen remains unknown.

CDR3 size: 15 residues. With V trimmed by 3 bases and J by 9 bases, 9 bases remained unmatched. Healthy Russian Caucasian donors spanned ages about 6 to 90 years. The rearrangement joins TRBV12-3 or TRBV12-4 to TRBJ2-1, with TRBD2 matching 9 bases. Sequencing was done on a sample of blood. This clonotype was obtained from a woman between 55 and 75 years old in good health. Written as DNA, the CDR3 is TGTGCCAGCAGTTTGGGGGGGACTAGCATAGTTGAGCAGTTCTTC. The encoded protein is CASSLGGTSIVEQFF.